Below, 25 T cell receptor beta chains from the same sample are listed, as sequenced in a study of post-analysis software for immune sequencing data. Whole-study results and caveats: A few TRBV segments occurring more often in patients than controls included TRBV5-6, TRBV5-1 and TRBV20-1.

No antigen has been assigned to these receptors. Unique molecular identifiers had been added to the TCR beta cDNA libraries. From the PCR reads, TCRdb called clonotypes with MiXCR, one entry per CDR3 protein. The sample includes 550,000 to 700,000 distinct CDR3 sequences, around 47% of them seen just once. Sequenced sample: blood. These receptors were taken from a girl aged 5-17 years with multiple sclerosis.

In its sample, this clonotype was seen a few times. V and J are TRBV7-8 and TRBJ2-7; 7 bases map to TRBD2. With V trimmed by 6 bases and J by 2 bases, 10 bases remained unmatched. CDR1 and CDR2 from the germline V gene are SGHVS and FQNEAQ. This CDR3 has 15 amino acids. CDR3 DNA: TGTGCCAGCAGATCCACTAGCGCGGGCCCCTACGAGCAGTACTTC. This encodes CASRSTSAGPYEQYF.

The table lists this clonotype with a few counts. The chain employs TRBV6-2 or TRBV6-3 and TRBJ2-4, with D hard to call. Germline CDR1 is MNHEY and CDR2 is SVGEGT. Between the trimmed V and J ends, which lost 8 bases and 2 bases, there was a span of 10 bases. The CDR3 consists of 13 residues. DNA of the CDR3: TGTGCCAGCGCTGACTCATCCAAAAACATTCAGTACTTC. Translation: CASADSSKNIQYF.

This sequence joins TRBV3-1 and TRBJ2-1; 10 bases map to TRBD2. This CDR3 comprises 17 residues. V lost 4 bases, J lost 4 bases, and 10 bases stayed unmatched. The germline CDR1 and CDR2 sequences are LGHDT and YNNKEL (reference sequence). CDR3: CASSPTRISGGYNEQFF. For the CDR3, the DNA is TGTGCCAGCAGCCCCACCCGAATTAGCGGGGGGTACAATGAGCAGTTCTTC.

This clonotype appeared a few times. The chain has TRBV5-1 and TRBJ1-4; the D gene is possibly TRBD1 (5 bases). CDR3 length: 15 residues. Germline V gene lookup returns CDR1 SGHRS and CDR2 YFSETQ. V lost 2 bases, J lost 6 bases, and 14 bases lay in between. CDR3 residues: CASSFQGELHEKLFF. The CDR3 DNA is TGCGCCAGCAGCTTCCAAGGGGAGCTTCATGAAAAACTGTTTTTT.

The J gene is TRBJ2-7, the V gene TRBV12-3 or TRBV12-4; maybe TRBD2 (5 bases). The CDR3 spans 13 residues. Trimming removed 6 bases at V and 2 bases at J, with 11 bases between. CDR3 DNA: TGTGCCAGCAGGCTTATCGGGGCCTACGAGCAGTACTTC. Translated: CASRLIGAYEQYF.

This clonotype was counted many times. The chain combines TRBV6-6 with TRBJ1-2, with unresolved D. V lost 0 bases and J lost 8, with 16 bases in between. This CDR3 has 15 amino acids. CDR1 and CDR2 (germline): MNHNY, SVGAGI (reference sequence). The CDR3 sequence: CASSYSTPFLGGYTF. The CDR3 DNA reads TGTGCCAGCAGTTACTCGACCCCCTTTCTTGGGGGCTACACCTTC.

This chain joins TRBV20-1 and TRBJ2-5; a possible D gene is TRBD1 (5 bases). The J call may be incorrect, as the DNA end agrees better with TRBJ2-7. The CDR3 consists of 15 residues. Germline CDR1 reads DFQATT; CDR2 reads SNEGSKA (reference sequence). The CDR3 bases are TGCAGTGCTAGAGATCAGGGCAGCTTCCCTTACGAGCAGTACTTC. Translation gives CSARDQGSFPYEQYF.

The V and J genes are TRBV3-1 and TRBJ2-1; 13 bases agree with TRBD2. Unmatched junction bases numbered 4, after V lost 8 bases and J lost 9 bases. CDR1 and CDR2 (germline): LGHDT, YNNKEL (reference sequence). CDR3 length equals 13 residues. The CDR3 reads CASRTSGSSEQFF. Here the CDR3 DNA reads TGTGCCAGCCGGACTAGCGGGAGCTCTGAGCAGTTCTTC.

This clonotype was seen a few times. The chain recombines TRBV6-5 with TRBJ2-4; D perhaps matches TRBD1 (5 bases). The V gene lost 0 bases and the J gene lost 2 bases, with 5 bases spanning the gap. Germline V gene data show CDR1 as MNHEY and CDR2 as SVGAGI. The CDR3 is made up of 14 amino acids. This chain's CDR3 is CASSYSGPKNIQYF. CDR3 coding DNA: TGTGCCAGCAGTTACTCGGGGCCCAAAAACATTCAGTACTTC.

The chain combines TRBV5-1 with TRBJ2-1, with a tentative D call TRBD2 (5 bases). The CDR3 totals 16 residues. Germline CDR1 reads SGHRS; CDR2 reads YFSETQ. V lost 1 base to trimming and J lost 6 bases, with 17 bases between them. The CDR3 nucleotides are TGCGCCAGCAGCTTGTGGTCACTAGAAAGTTCCAATGAGCAGTTCTTC. It is translated as CASSLWSLESSNEQFF.

J is TRBJ2-7 and V is TRBV12-3 or TRBV12-4; D is uncertain. The CDR3 extends over 12 amino acids. V was trimmed by 6 bases and J by 5 bases, leaving 11 bases between them. The CDR3 DNA sequence: TGTGCCAGCAGCTTCATAGGGAACGAGCAGTACTTC. Translation gives CASSFIGNEQYF.

The chain recombines TRBV5-1 with TRBJ1-6; tentative D call: TRBD1 (6 bases). This CDR3 is built from 14 residues. The germline CDR1 and CDR2 sequences are SGHRS and YFSETQ. Trimming removed 0 bases from V and 10 bases from J, with 11 bases in between. DNA for the CDR3: TGCGCCAGCAGCTTGGATAAAGGGGGATCACCCCTCCACTTT. It specifies CASSLDKGGSPLHF.

As to this clonotype: One end of the junction is discordant with germline, which a read error may explain. The chain couples TRBV7-8 to TRBJ2-1; 10 bases agree with TRBD2. In germline, CDR1 is SGHVS, CDR2 FQNEAQ. The CDR3 length is 14 residues. CDR3 nucleotides: TGTGCCAGCGGCTTAGTTGTAGCGGGGGGCCTTCCGTTCTTC. Amino acids: CASGLVVAGGLPFF.

This chain joins TRBV12-3 or TRBV12-4 and TRBJ2-2; the D gene is possibly TRBD2 (6 bases). Between the trimmed V and J ends, which lost 2 bases and 9 bases, there was a span of 16 bases. The CDR3 extends over 15 amino acids. The CDR3 loop reads CASSLRLARHRELFF. CDR3 DNA sequence: TGTGCCAGCAGTTTAAGGCTAGCGAGGCACCGGGAGCTGTTTTTT.

This rearrangement joins TRBV4-1 to TRBJ2-5; D is ambiguous. V dropped 5 bases and J dropped 2 bases, with 9 bases sitting between them. Germline lookup yields CDR1 MGHRA and CDR2 YSYEKL. The CDR3 length is 13 residues. The chain's CDR3 is CASSATRQETQYF. CDR3 coding DNA: TGCGCCAGCAGCGCGACCCGTCAAGAGACCCAGTACTTC.

V and J are TRBV20-1 and TRBJ2-3; D uncertain. Deletions cut 6 bases from V and 2 bases from J, with 12 bases between. CDR3 length: 13 residues. Germline CDR1 DFQATT, CDR2 SNEGSKA (reference sequence). The CDR3 reads CSAPMGFTDTQYF. CDR3 sequence (DNA): TGCAGTGCCCCCATGGGTTTCACAGATACGCAGTATTTT.

This rearrangement joins TRBV5-1 to TRBJ2-7, with 9 bases that match TRBD2. The DNA end is more similar to TRBJ2-5, so the J call may be wrong. CDR3 length: 15 residues. Germline CDR1 and CDR2: SGHRS and YFSETQ. The CDR3 region is CASRPVAGVQETQYF. For the CDR3, the DNA is TGCGCCAGCAGACCTGTAGCGGGGGTGCAGGAGACCCAGTACTTC.

The chain couples TRBV29-1 to TRBJ2-1, with D maybe TRBD2 (7 bases). Germline CDR1 is SQVTM and CDR2 is ANQGSEA. V lost 5 bases, J lost 4 bases, and 9 bases lay in between. The CDR3 consists of 12 residues. This CDR3 is CSVRGGYNEQFF. CDR3 in DNA: TGCAGCGTTAGGGGGGGGTACAATGAGCAGTTCTTC.

The sample holds a few counts of this clonotype. This chain connects TRBV6-6 to TRBJ2-5; a possible D gene is TRBD2 (6 bases). Matching the DNA end better, TRBJ2-4 makes the J call doubtful. In germline, CDR1 is MNHNY, CDR2 SVGAGI (reference sequence). CDR3 size: 13 residues. The CDR3 region has the DNA TGTGCCAGCAGTTACTCGGGGGGTAGCATTCAGTACTTC. The encoded protein is CASSYSGGSIQYF.

The CDR3 here is CASSPWDWASGSSYNEQFF. Written as DNA, the CDR3 is TGTGCCAGCAGTCCCTGGGATTGGGCTAGCGGAAGCTCCTACAATGAGCAGTTCTTC. The gene calls are TRBV28 and TRBJ2-1; TRBD2 aligns across 7 bases. The CDR3 has 19 amino acids. J lost 0 bases, V lost 5 bases, and 16 bases had no gene match. Germline CDR1 reads MDHEN; CDR2 reads SYDVKM. Full variable domain (rest looked up from reference TRBV28 and TRBJ2-1): DVKVTQSSRYLVKRTGEKVFLECVQDMDHENMFWYRQDPGLGLRLIYFSYDVKMKEKGDIPEGYSVSREKKERFSLILESASTNQTSMYLCASSPWDWASGSSYNEQFFGPGTRLTVL.

This clonotype was seen more than once but under ten times. The rearrangement uses TRBV7-2 and TRBJ2-7, with D possibly being TRBD1 or TRBD2 (5 bases each). This CDR3 region has 14 residues. Germline V lookup: CDR1 SGHTA, CDR2 FQGNSA. The V gene lost 5 bases and the J gene lost 2 bases, with 13 bases spanning the gap. This CDR3 is CASSRRDLTYEQYF. CDR3 in DNA: TGTGCCAGCAGCCGCCGGGACCTGACCTACGAGCAGTACTTC.

The rearrangement uses TRBV15 and TRBJ1-2, with D maybe TRBD1 (6 bases). CDR1 LNHNV and CDR2 YYDKDF come from the germline V gene (reference sequence). This CDR3 region has 14 residues. V lost 1 base and J lost 0, with 6 bases in between. CDR3 loop: CATSRGQANYGYTF. DNA of the CDR3: TGTGCCACCAGCAGAGGACAGGCTAACTATGGCTACACCTTC.

Only a few counts were recorded for this clonotype. The chain links TRBV5-1 to TRBJ2-7, with a tentative D call TRBD2 (5 bases). The germline V gene encodes CDR1 SGHRS and CDR2 YFSETQ. The CDR3 is 14 residues long. Trimming removed 6 bases at V and 2 bases at J, with 15 bases between. The chain's CDR3 is CASNIAPGTYEQYF. CDR3 bases: TGCGCCAGCAACATAGCGCCGGGCACCTACGAGCAGTACTTC.

This rearrangement joins TRBV12-3 or TRBV12-4 to TRBJ1-5, with TRBD1 as a possible D gene (5 bases). Trimming removed 7 bases from V and 7 bases from J, with 17 bases in between. The CDR3 is made up of 14 amino acids. The CDR3 is CASNVDSYNQPQHF. In DNA form, the CDR3 reads TGTGCCAGCAACGTAGACAGTTACAACCAGCCCCAGCATTTT.

This clonotype came up a few times. V and J are TRBV4-1 and TRBJ2-4; D is uncertain. The DNA end is more similar to TRBJ2-7, so the J call may be wrong. The CDR3 has 16 residues. Germline CDR1 MGHRA, CDR2 YSYEKL. The CDR3 sequence: CASSQDYTSTPREQYF. Here the CDR3 DNA reads TGCGCCAGCAGCCAAGATTATACTTCCACCCCTCGCGAGCAGTACTTC.